This entry lists 11 T cell receptor beta chains sequenced from one sample in a study of shared T cell receptors in the human thymus. The data were produced by immunoSEQ multiplex PCR, yet TCRdb's version contains in-frame clones alone and is incomplete. The table has 640,000 or so clones, approximately 87% seen once. The same sample was also studied in work on human thymus T cells.

Sequenced: thymocytes. The receptors derive from a boy in the first two years of life with a congenital heart defect.

The J gene is TRBJ2-7, the V gene TRBV28, with D unresolved. The germline gives CDR1 MDHEN, CDR2 SYDVKM. Trimming cost V 3 bases and J 2 bases, with 11 bases left between them. This CDR3 comprises 14 residues. CDR3: CASSFTGLPYEQYF. DNA for the CDR3: TGTGCCAGCAGTTTCACGGGTCTCCCCTACGAGCAGTACTTC.

This clone was found a few times. This rearrangement joins TRBV5-4 to TRBJ2-1, with TRBD2 matching over 13 bases. The CDR3 contains 16 residues. Germline loops: CDR1 SGHNT, CDR2 YYREEE (reference sequence). Trimming at V came to 4 bases and at J to 7 bases, leaving 8 bases not matched to a gene. CDR3 amino acids: CASSLRLAGGLNEQFF. CDR3 DNA sequence: TGTGCCAGCAGCCTTAGACTAGCGGGAGGTCTTAATGAGCAGTTCTTC.

The V call is TRBV2, the J call TRBJ2-1; TRBD2 is a possible D gene (6 bases). Per germline, CDR1 SNHLY and CDR2 FYNNEI. The germline V and J ends were trimmed by 5 bases and 6 bases, with 20 bases remaining between them. The CDR3 is 16 amino acids. DNA of the CDR3: TGTGCCAGCAGTACGGGACTTCCTACAATAAGCAATGAGCAGTTCTTC. Its translation: CASSTGLPTISNEQFF. The variable domain in full, completed from reference TRBV2 and TRBJ2-1, reads EPEVTQTPSHQVTQMGQEVILRCVPISNHLYFYWYRQILGQKVEFLVSFYNNEISEKSEIFDDQFSVERPDGSNFTLKIRSTKLEDSAMYFCASSTGLPTISNEQFFGPGTRLTVL.

The V and J genes are TRBV28 and TRBJ2-3; 10 bases map to TRBD2. The CDR3 is 17 amino acids. The junction had 10 bases not matched to a gene; V was cut back by 3 bases and J by 4 bases. Germline lookup yields CDR1 MDHEN and CDR2 SYDVKM. The CDR3 is CASSFSASGRHADTQYF. CDR3 nucleotide sequence: TGTGCCAGCAGTTTCTCGGCTAGCGGGAGACATGCAGATACGCAGTATTTT.

V gene TRBV4-1 combines with J gene TRBJ2-7; 8 bases line up with TRBD1. Germline loops: CDR1 MGHRA, CDR2 YSYEKL. J gave up 3 bases and V 3 bases, and 10 bases lay outside the gene matches. The CDR3 extends over 16 amino acids. CDR3 in amino acids: CASSHDVGQVNYEQYF. The CDR3 DNA reads as TGCGCCAGCAGCCACGATGTGGGACAGGTGAACTACGAGCAGTACTTC.

The chain couples TRBV9 to TRBJ2-2; D ambiguous. V lost 4 bases, J lost 3 bases, and 19 bases lay in between. Germline V gives CDR1 SGDLS, CDR2 YYNGEE. This CDR3 is 17 amino acids long. The CDR3 nucleotides are TGTGCCAGCAGCACAGAATACCCTCGCCCCGACACCGGGGAGCTGTTTTTT. As protein: CASSTEYPRPDTGELFF. The variable domain in full, completed from reference TRBV9 and TRBJ2-2, reads DSGVTQTPKHLITATGQRVTLRCSPRSGDLSVYWYQQSLDQGLQFLIQYYNGEERAKGNILERFSAQQFPDLHSELNLSSLELGDSALYFCASSTEYPRPDTGELFFGEGSRLTVL.

As DNA, the CDR3 is TGTGCTAGTGGTTTTTTTGGACAGTGGAATGTCAATGAGCAGTTCTTC. The encoded protein is CASGFFGQWNVNEQFF. The chain uses TRBV12-5 and TRBJ2-1; TRBD1 might be the D (6 bases). V gave up 3 bases and J gave up 6 bases, with 18 bases separating them. CDR1 LGHNT and CDR2 FRNRAP come from the germline V gene. The CDR3 extends over 16 amino acids.

The chain couples TRBV5-8 to TRBJ1-5; D ambiguous. V was pared by 4 bases and J by 0 bases, with 14 bases between. CDR1 SGHTS and CDR2 YDEGEE come from the germline V gene. The CDR3 sequence is 16 residues long. The CDR3 DNA sequence: TGTGCCAGCAGCGCTTCCCGGACTGATAGCAATCAGCCCCAGCATTTT. It yields the protein CASSASRTDSNQPQHF.

The chain is built from TRBV6-5 and TRBJ1-3; the D is unclear. Trimming left V 7 bases short and J 0 bases short, with 13 bases between. This CDR3 spans 15 amino acids. Germline V lookup: CDR1 MNHEY, CDR2 SVGAGI. The CDR3 coding sequence is TGTGCCAGCACCATGGGTTGGAGCTCTGGAAACACCATATATTTT. It codes for CASTMGWSSGNTIYF.

This rearrangement joins TRBV5-1 to TRBJ2-3; D might be TRBD2 (5 bases). The germline gives CDR1 SGHRS, CDR2 YFSETQ. The CDR3 extends over 15 amino acids. V shed 6 bases and J shed 7 bases, with 21 bases lying between them. The CDR3 here is CASTPEGPGRHTQYF. The CDR3 DNA reads TGCGCCAGCACTCCCGAGGGCCCAGGCAGACATACGCAGTATTTT.

The CDR3 here is CAIRQNRGLGYGYTF. The CDR3 nucleotides are TGTGCCATCAGACAAAACAGGGGGCTCGGCTATGGCTACACCTTC. The chain is built from TRBV10-3 and TRBJ1-2; TRBD1 agrees at 9 bases. This CDR3 is built from 15 residues. Germline assignment: CDR1 ENHRY and CDR2 SYGVKD. V shed 6 bases, J shed 4 bases, and the junction held 9 bases outside the gene matches.